This TCR beta chain emerged from a study of control samples from healthy donors and cancer patients. This CDR3 has 16 amino acids. Germline V gene data show CDR1 as SNHLY and CDR2 as FYNNEI. The V segment lost 3 bases and the J segment 2 bases; nucleotides outside the gene matches: 9. The protocol was immunoSEQ multiplex PCR, while the TCRdb copy is restricted to in-frame clones and leaves out a portion. The data hold more than 50,000 clones, with approximately 90% observed a single time. Sequencing input: PBMCs. This chain links TRBV2 with TRBJ1-1; 7 bases match TRBD1. This sequence originates from a woman between 45 and 65 years old with colorectal cancer. CDR3 region: CASSDAGGTRNTEAFF. CDR3 bases: TGTGCCAGCAGTGATGCAGGGGGGACACGAAACACTGAAGCTTTCTTT.